The 12 T cell receptor beta chains below all came from one sample that was sequenced in a study of control samples from healthy donors and cancer patients. The repertoire was sequenced with immunoSEQ multiplex PCR; TCRdb's copy has only in-frame clones and lacks some. The top ten clones hold around 1.5% of a sample with some 220,000 clones, 85% to 95% of them seen once. The sequenced sample consisted of blood. These receptors all come from a man in his forties or fifties in good health.

V usage is TRBV28 and J usage is TRBJ1-5; tentative D call: TRBD1 (5 bases). Trimming took off 4 bases at V and 9 bases at J, with 16 bases between the two ends. The CDR3 extends over 14 amino acids. Germline V gene lookup returns CDR1 MDHEN and CDR2 SYDVKM. In nucleotides, the CDR3 is TGTGCCAGCAGTTCCCCGACAGCGTCGCGGCCCCAGCATTTT. The encoded protein is CASSSPTASRPQHF.

The rearrangement links TRBV18 to TRBJ1-6; D is unresolved. The germline V and J ends were trimmed by 0 bases and 10 bases, with 16 bases remaining between them. Germline-derived CDR1 and CDR2 are KGHSH and LQKENI. The CDR3 length is 16 residues. This CDR3 is CASSPPSWSPGSPLHF. In DNA form, the CDR3 reads TGTGCCAGCTCACCACCTTCTTGGTCACCCGGGTCACCCCTCCACTTT.

The CDR3 region is CASQLTAVSNQPQHF. Here the CDR3 DNA reads TGTGCCAGCCAACTAACTGCGGTAAGCAATCAGCCCCAGCATTTT. The chain joins TRBV6-5 to TRBJ1-5, with unresolved D. V gave up 8 bases and J gave up 1 base, with 15 bases separating them. The CDR3 contains 15 residues. Germline lookup yields CDR1 MNHEY and CDR2 SVGAGI.

The V call is TRBV3-1 (or the pseudogene TRBV3-2), the J call TRBJ1-3; D perhaps matches TRBD1 (6 bases). The CDR3 has 15 amino acids. The germline CDR1 and CDR2 sequences are LGHDT and YNNKEL (reference sequence). The V end lost 4 bases, the J end lost 3 bases, and 13 bases lay between the germline ends. CDR3 DNA sequence: TGTGCCAGCAGCCCCCACAGGGATGGTGGAAACACCATATATTTT. Protein product: CASSPHRDGGNTIYF.

The V call is TRBV3-1 (or the pseudogene TRBV3-2), the J call TRBJ2-7; maybe TRBD2 (5 bases). The length of the CDR3 is 15 residues. Trimming took off 4 bases at V and 5 bases at J, with 18 bases between the two ends. Germline assignment: CDR1 LGHDT and CDR2 YNNKEL (reference sequence). The DNA for the CDR3 is TGTGCCAGCAGCCCTCGGACTGCTAGACGCGACGAGCAGTACTTC. Its protein is CASSPRTARRDEQYF.

This clone came up a few times. The V call is TRBV7-2, the J call TRBJ1-1; no reliable D call. The CDR3 length is 13 residues. The ends were cut back, 5 bases at V and 0 bases at J, with 7 bases in the middle. The germline V gene encodes CDR1 SGHTA and CDR2 FQGNSA. The DNA of the CDR3 is TGTGCCAGCAGCCCATACTTGAACACTGAAGCTTTCTTT. Translating it yields CASSPYLNTEAFF. Filled out from reference TRBV7-2 and TRBJ1-1, the complete variable domain reads GAGVSQSPSNKVTEKGKDVELRCDPISGHTALYWYRQSLGQGLEFLIYFQGNSAPDKSGLPSDRFSAERTGGSVSTLTIQRTQQEDSAVYLCASSPYLNTEAFFGQGTRLTVV.

The chain links TRBV5-1 to TRBJ2-3, with 8 positions matching TRBD2. The CDR3 totals 16 residues. Looked up from germline, CDR1 is SGHRS and CDR2 is YFSETQ. Trimming removed 4 bases from V and 2 bases from J; junction bases left unmatched: 9. CDR3 sequence: CASSPTGRGDTDTQYF. The CDR3 nucleotides are TGCGCCAGCAGCCCAACCGGGCGGGGGGACACAGATACGCAGTATTTT.

A few counts support this clone. The chain links TRBV20-1 to TRBJ1-2; D is unresolved. V was trimmed by 3 bases and J by 0 bases, leaving 5 bases between them. The CDR3 covers 12 residues. Germline V gene sequence: CDR1 DFQATT, CDR2 SNEGSKA (reference sequence). DNA of the CDR3: TGCAGTGCTAGTCACGCTAACTATGGCTACACCTTC. This encodes CSASHANYGYTF.

The chain links TRBV28 to TRBJ1-1, with D unclear. From germline, CDR1 is MDHEN and CDR2 SYDVKM. This CDR3 has 12 amino acids. The ends were cut back, 5 bases at V and 1 base at J, with 5 bases in the middle. CDR3 sequence reads: CASSLKNTEAFF. CDR3 sequence (DNA): TGTGCCAGCAGTCTCAAGAACACTGAAGCTTTCTTT.

This clone was counted a single time. The rearrangement joins TRBV2 to TRBJ2-2, with 12 bases that match TRBD1. The germline V gene has CDR1 SNHLY and CDR2 FYNNEI. The V segment lost 6 bases and the J segment 5 bases; nucleotides outside the gene matches: 10. CDR3 length: 17 amino acids. The CDR3 nucleotides are TGTGCCAGCAGGTGGGACAGGGGGCAGAGTGATACCGGGGAGCTGTTTTTT. It specifies CASRWDRGQSDTGELFF.

The genes are TRBV27 and TRBJ2-7; no clear D gene. The CDR3 contains 10 residues. V was cut by 5 bases and J by 6 bases, with 5 bases left in between. Germline V gene lookup returns CDR1 MNHEY and CDR2 SMNVEV (reference sequence). In nucleotides, the CDR3 is TGTGCCAGCAGTCGATTCGAGCAGTACGTC. It specifies CASSRFEQYV.

This rearrangement joins TRBV5-1 to TRBJ1-3, with 7 bases lining up with TRBD1. The CDR3 covers 16 residues. Trimming removed 1 base from V and 4 bases from J; junction bases left unmatched: 8. From germline, CDR1 is SGHRS and CDR2 YFSETQ. The CDR3 is CASSLPSTGSGNTIYF. In nucleotides, the CDR3 is TGCGCCAGCAGCTTGCCCTCGACAGGGTCCGGAAACACCATATATTTT.